This is a list of T cell receptor beta chains from one sample in a study of cytomegalovirus exposure and HLA in healthy donors. The protocol was immunoSEQ multiplex PCR, while the TCRdb copy is restricted to in-frame clones and leaves out a portion. The repertoire includes some 180,000 clones, around nine tenths of them detected once, and about 7.2% sits in the top ten. The sample consisted of PBMCs. These receptors came from a man aged 25-45 years in good health and CMV-seropositive. Both conserved end residues are part of each CDR3. Fields, in order: clone size, D gene, V gene, J gene, CDR3 DNA, CDR3 protein. D genes are given only for firm matches. Only part of the rows carry a size: once, few, many, or a class if the clone is expanded.

clone size: -; D gene: -; V gene: TRBV30; J gene: TRBJ1-2; CDR3 DNA: TGTGCCTGGATCACGGCAGGAGCTAACTATGGCTACACCTTC; CDR3 protein: CAWITAGANYGYTF
clone size: -; D gene: -; V gene: TRBV2; J gene: TRBJ2-7; CDR3 DNA: TGTGCCAGCAGTGGCTCAAGAAGGGACTACGAGCAGTACTTC; CDR3 protein: CASSGSRRDYEQYF
clone size: few; D gene: -; V gene: TRBV4-1; J gene: TRBJ1-6; CDR3 DNA: TGCGCCAGCAGCCAAGGCCAGGATCGGAATTCACCCCTCCACTTT; CDR3 protein: CASSQGQDRNSPLHF
clone size: -; D gene: TRBD2; V gene: TRBV27; J gene: TRBJ2-1; CDR3 DNA: TGTGCCACTAGAGCGGGGGGGCGGGATGAGCAGTTCTTC; CDR3 protein: CATRAGGRDEQFF
clone size: -; D gene: TRBD1; V gene: TRBV7-2; J gene: TRBJ2-1; CDR3 DNA: TGTGCCAGCAGCTTAGCCAGGGGGAATGAGCAGTTCTTC; CDR3 protein: CASSLARGNEQFF
clone size: -; D gene: TRBD1; V gene: TRBV5-1; J gene: TRBJ1-1; CDR3 DNA: TGCGCCAGCAGCCCTACAGGGGTCGCTGAAGCTTTCTTT; CDR3 protein: CASSPTGVAEAFF
clone size: -; D gene: TRBD2; V gene: TRBV18; J gene: TRBJ2-2; CDR3 DNA: TGTGCCAGCTCGCAAGCGACTAGCGGGAATCCCGGGGAGCTGTTTTTT; CDR3 protein: CASSQATSGNPGELFF
clone size: -; D gene: -; V gene: TRBV27; J gene: TRBJ2-1; CDR3 DNA: TGTGCCAGCAGTTTAAGGTGGCAGAGCCTAAGGATACAATTAGAGCAGTTCTTC; CDR3 protein: CASSLRWQSLRIQLEQFF
clone size: -; D gene: -; V gene: TRBV6-6; J gene: TRBJ2-1; CDR3 DNA: TGTGCCAGCAGTTATCTGGACAGTTACAATGAGCAGTTCTTC; CDR3 protein: CASSYLDSYNEQFF
clone size: medium-sized; D gene: -; V gene: TRBV28; J gene: TRBJ2-3; CDR3 DNA: TGTGCCAGCAGCGGCTTTGGCGGGACCTTATTAGATACGCAGTATTTT; CDR3 protein: CASSGFGGTLLDTQYF
clone size: once; D gene: -; V gene: TRBV15; J gene: TRBJ2-7; CDR3 DNA: TGTGCCACCAGCAGAGGAGCACAGATTTCGTCCGAGCAGTACTTC; CDR3 protein: CATSRGAQISSEQYF
clone size: -; D gene: -; V gene: TRBV28; J gene: TRBJ2-1; CDR3 DNA: TGTGCCAGCAGACCGCCGGGACTTCACAATGAGCAGTTCTTC; CDR3 protein: CASRPPGLHNEQFF
clone size: -; D gene: -; V gene: TRBV11-2; J gene: TRBJ2-7; CDR3 DNA: TGTGCCAGCAGCTTAGATAGGGGGGCTTCCTACGAGCAGTACTTC; CDR3 protein: CASSLDRGASYEQYF
clone size: -; D gene: -; V gene: TRBV9; J gene: TRBJ1-2; CDR3 DNA: TGTGCCAGCAGCGTAGCAAGGGGCTATGGCTACACCTTC; CDR3 protein: CASSVARGYGYTF
clone size: few; D gene: -; V gene: TRBV6-6; J gene: TRBJ2-7; CDR3 DNA: TGTGCCAGCAGCCGCCACAGGTCTCTGGACTCCTACGAGCAGTACTTC; CDR3 protein: CASSRHRSLDSYEQYF
clone size: -; D gene: TRBD2; V gene: TRBV27; J gene: TRBJ2-7; CDR3 DNA: TGTGCCAGCAGTTTATGGGCCGCGGGGGGAGCCTACGAGCAGTACTTC; CDR3 protein: CASSLWAAGGAYEQYF
clone size: -; D gene: TRBD2; V gene: TRBV27; J gene: TRBJ2-7; CDR3 DNA: TGTGCCAGCAGTTTCTCTGGACTAGCGGGATCCGAGCAGTACTTC; CDR3 protein: CASSFSGLAGSEQYF
clone size: -; D gene: -; V gene: TRBV29-1; J gene: TRBJ1-1; CDR3 DNA: TGCAGCTTATGGGGGGGAGGTGAAGCTTTCTTT; CDR3 protein: CSLWGGGEAFF
clone size: few; D gene: TRBD1; V gene: TRBV9; J gene: TRBJ2-7; CDR3 DNA: TGTGCCAGCAGCGTAGGGACGGGACAGGGATCCTACGAGCAGTACTTC; CDR3 protein: CASSVGTGQGSYEQYF
clone size: -; D gene: TRBD1; V gene: TRBV11-3; J gene: TRBJ2-7; CDR3 DNA: TGTGCCAGCAGCTTATCCGACAGGGGATCCTACGAGCAGTACTTC; CDR3 protein: CASSLSDRGSYEQYF
clone size: -; D gene: -; V gene: TRBV6-1; J gene: TRBJ1-6; CDR3 DNA: TGTGCCAGCAACTCAGGGGCCTCCTATAATTCACCCCTCCACTTT; CDR3 protein: CASNSGASYNSPLHF
clone size: -; D gene: TRBD1; V gene: TRBV28; J gene: TRBJ2-2; CDR3 DNA: TGTGCCAGCAGTTTGGGGACAGGGCACGGGGAGCTGTTTTTT; CDR3 protein: CASSLGTGHGELFF
clone size: once; D gene: -; V gene: TRBV5-1; J gene: TRBJ1-5; CDR3 DNA: TGCGCCAGCAGCTTGGCTTTGGGCGATCAGCCCCAGCATTTT; CDR3 protein: CASSLALGDQPQHF
clone size: -; D gene: TRBD1; V gene: TRBV27; J gene: TRBJ1-2; CDR3 DNA: TGTGCCAGCAGCCACAAGACAGGGGAGGCTAACTATGGCTACACCTTC; CDR3 protein: CASSHKTGEANYGYTF
clone size: -; D gene: -; V gene: TRBV14; J gene: TRBJ2-5; CDR3 DNA: TGTGCCAGCAGCCAAGGGGCCAGGAGTGAGACCCAGTACTTC; CDR3 protein: CASSQGARSETQYF
clone size: -; D gene: -; V gene: TRBV10-3; J gene: TRBJ2-7; CDR3 DNA: TGTGCCATCAGTGACTCGCTGGGAATATCCTACGAGCAGTACTTC; CDR3 protein: CAISDSLGISYEQYF
clone size: -; D gene: TRBD2; V gene: TRBV12-5; J gene: TRBJ2-1; CDR3 DNA: TGTGCTAGTGGTTTAGGGTTGACGGGAGGGAATGAGCAGTTCTTC; CDR3 protein: CASGLGLTGGNEQFF
clone size: -; D gene: -; V gene: TRBV7-9; J gene: TRBJ2-1; CDR3 DNA: TGTGCCAGCAGCTTAGGTTGGGTCGATGAGCAGTTCTTC; CDR3 protein: CASSLGWVDEQFF
clone size: once; D gene: TRBD1; V gene: TRBV6-4; J gene: TRBJ1-1; CDR3 DNA: TGTGCCAGCAGCCCCGACAGGGTGAACACTGAAGCTTTCTTT; CDR3 protein: CASSPDRVNTEAFF
clone size: -; D gene: TRBD2; V gene: TRBV9; J gene: TRBJ2-3; CDR3 DNA: TGTGCCAGCAGCACTAGCGGGAGGGGGGATACGCAGTATTTT; CDR3 protein: CASSTSGRGDTQYF
clone size: once; D gene: TRBD1; V gene: TRBV9; J gene: TRBJ1-4; CDR3 DNA: TGTGCCAGCAGCGCCCGGACAGGGTTCGAAAAACTGTTTTTT; CDR3 protein: CASSARTGFEKLFF
clone size: -; D gene: -; V gene: TRBV7-9; J gene: TRBJ2-5; CDR3 DNA: TGTGCCAGCAGCTTGGCCCTTCATGCCACGGAAGAGACCCAGTACTTC; CDR3 protein: CASSLALHATEETQYF
clone size: -; D gene: -; V gene: TRBV11-3; J gene: TRBJ1-1; CDR3 DNA: TGTGCCAGCAGCCACAAACCCGGGCAGGGCGGCACTGAAGCTTTCTTT; CDR3 protein: CASSHKPGQGGTEAFF
clone size: -; D gene: TRBD1; V gene: TRBV28; J gene: TRBJ2-7; CDR3 DNA: TGTGCCAGCAGTAGTTCCGGGACAGAATACGAGCAGTACTTC; CDR3 protein: CASSSSGTEYEQYF
clone size: once; D gene: TRBD2; V gene: TRBV4-3; J gene: TRBJ2-1; CDR3 DNA: TGCGCCAGCAGCCAAGATTCCCTGGCGGGGGGCCTCTACAATGAGCAGTTCTTC; CDR3 protein: CASSQDSLAGGLYNEQFF
clone size: -; D gene: -; V gene: TRBV11-3; J gene: TRBJ1-1; CDR3 DNA: TGTGCCAGCAGCTTAAATGCTAGGGGAGTAGCTTTCTTT; CDR3 protein: CASSLNARGVAFF
clone size: -; D gene: -; V gene: TRBV5-1; J gene: TRBJ1-2; CDR3 DNA: TGCGCCAGCAGCCAGGGAGGGAATGGCTACACCTTC; CDR3 protein: CASSQGGNGYTF
clone size: -; D gene: TRBD2; V gene: TRBV9; J gene: TRBJ2-7; CDR3 DNA: TGTGCCAGCAGCGTAGCTACGGAGAGTAGCGGGAGCCCGCCTTACGAGCAGTACTTC; CDR3 protein: CASSVATESSGSPPYEQYF
clone size: -; D gene: -; V gene: TRBV6-5; J gene: TRBJ2-7; CDR3 DNA: TGTGCCAGCAGTTACGGGCAGTGGCGCTACGAGCAGTACTTC; CDR3 protein: CASSYGQWRYEQYF
clone size: -; D gene: TRBD1; V gene: TRBV5-6; J gene: TRBJ1-2; CDR3 DNA: TGTGCCAGCAGCTTGGAGGACAGGGGATTGGCCCTTCATGGCTACACCTTC; CDR3 protein: CASSLEDRGLALHGYTF
clone size: -; D gene: -; V gene: TRBV6-1; J gene: TRBJ1-5; CDR3 DNA: TGTGCCAGCAGTGAAATAGACTCTTCTCAGCCCCAGCATTTT; CDR3 protein: CASSEIDSSQPQHF
clone size: -; D gene: -; V gene: TRBV5-5; J gene: TRBJ2-5; CDR3 DNA: TGTGCCAGCAGCTTGGTACAGGGTAACCAAGAGACCCAGTACTTC; CDR3 protein: CASSLVQGNQETQYF
clone size: -; D gene: TRBD1; V gene: TRBV28; J gene: TRBJ1-4; CDR3 DNA: TGTGCCAGCAGTTTACCGGACAGGGGTGAAAAACTGTTTTTT; CDR3 protein: CASSLPDRGEKLFF
clone size: -; D gene: -; V gene: TRBV28; J gene: TRBJ1-4; CDR3 DNA: TGTGCCAGCAGGGAGGTGGGGGCTAATGAAAAACTGTTTTTT; CDR3 protein: CASREVGANEKLFF
clone size: -; D gene: -; V gene: TRBV9; J gene: TRBJ2-2; CDR3 DNA: TGTGCCAGCAGCGTAGAGGGTGGGGACGCCTCGAACACCGGGGAGCTGTTTTTT; CDR3 protein: CASSVEGGDASNTGELFF
clone size: -; D gene: -; V gene: TRBV30; J gene: TRBJ2-1; CDR3 DNA: TGTGCCTGGAGTGTAGGAGTGGCGTACAATGAGCAGTTCTTC; CDR3 protein: CAWSVGVAYNEQFF
clone size: few; D gene: TRBD1; V gene: TRBV9; J gene: TRBJ1-4; CDR3 DNA: TGTGCCAGCAGCGCTGGGACAGGAGGGGAAAAACTGTTTTTT; CDR3 protein: CASSAGTGGEKLFF
clone size: -; D gene: -; V gene: TRBV4-3; J gene: TRBJ2-7; CDR3 DNA: TGCGCCAGCAGCCAGGAGGCGGACCCTTTATCGGAGCAGTACTTC; CDR3 protein: CASSQEADPLSEQYF
clone size: -; D gene: TRBD2; V gene: TRBV5-1; J gene: TRBJ2-3; CDR3 DNA: TGCGCCAGCATCCTAGCGGGAGGGCCTGCAGATACGCAGTATTTT; CDR3 protein: CASILAGGPADTQYF
clone size: -; D gene: -; V gene: TRBV6-1; J gene: TRBJ1-3; CDR3 DNA: TGTGCCAGCAGTGATGTGGGCCAGAGCTCTGGAAACACCATATATTTT; CDR3 protein: CASSDVGQSSGNTIYF
clone size: -; D gene: -; V gene: TRBV28; J gene: TRBJ2-4; CDR3 DNA: TGTGCCAGCAGTCCCGGCAGGGTTGGGCTCACGGACAAAAACATTCAGTACTTC; CDR3 protein: CASSPGRVGLTDKNIQYF
clone size: few; D gene: TRBD2; V gene: TRBV4-1; J gene: TRBJ2-7; CDR3 DNA: TGCGCCAGCAGCCTTACTAGCGGGAGATCCTACGAGCAGTACTTC; CDR3 protein: CASSLTSGRSYEQYF
clone size: -; D gene: -; V gene: TRBV5-1; J gene: TRBJ1-1; CDR3 DNA: TGCGCCAGCAGCCCCTCTATGAACACTGAAGCTTTCTTT; CDR3 protein: CASSPSMNTEAFF
clone size: once; D gene: TRBD1; V gene: TRBV19; J gene: TRBJ2-2; CDR3 DNA: TGTGCCTGTCGGGACAGTTTTAACACCGGGGAGCTGTTTTTT; CDR3 protein: CACRDSFNTGELFF
clone size: -; D gene: TRBD1; V gene: TRBV29-1; J gene: TRBJ1-1; CDR3 DNA: TGCAGCGTCGACAGGGGGAGGGGAGCTTTCTTT; CDR3 protein: CSVDRGRGAFF
clone size: -; D gene: TRBD1; V gene: TRBV9; J gene: TRBJ1-2; CDR3 DNA: TGTGCCAGCAGCACCGGGACAGCCTATGGCTACACCTTC; CDR3 protein: CASSTGTAYGYTF
clone size: -; D gene: -; V gene: TRBV6-5; J gene: TRBJ1-1; CDR3 DNA: TGTGCCAGCAGTTACTCGGAGGTATCGAACACTGAAGCTTTCTTT; CDR3 protein: CASSYSEVSNTEAFF
clone size: -; D gene: -; V gene: TRBV5-1; J gene: TRBJ1-5; CDR3 DNA: TGCGCCAGCAGCCCAGGGACCGCTCACAATCAGCCCCAGCATTTT; CDR3 protein: CASSPGTAHNQPQHF